This T cell receptor (beta chain) was retrieved from a study of shared clonotypes between healthy human individuals. Terminally differentiated effector memory CD45RA+ cells were excluded by CCR7 positive selection of CD45RO-negative cells. Trimming took 2 bases from V and 6 from J, leaving 16 bases between them. The V gene's germline CDR1 is MDHEN and CDR2 SYDVKM. This CDR3 is built from 15 residues. The method was immunoSEQ multiplex PCR; TCRdb's version includes in-frame clones alone and lacks a portion of them. The sample consists of about 590,000 clones, around 95% of them appearing once. The chain couples TRBV28 to TRBJ1-1; TRBD1 is a possible D gene (5 bases). The sample was naive CD8+ T cells sorted from blood. The clonotype was recovered from a woman aged 25 to 39 in good health. The CDR3 loop is CASSLGARQRAEAFF. The CDR3, as DNA: TGTGCCAGCAGTTTAGGGGCCAGGCAAAGAGCTGAAGCTTTCTTT.